This TCR beta chain was profiled in a study of cytomegalovirus exposure and HLA in healthy donors. Study results and limitations: Accurate prediction of HLA-A and HLA-B alleles (for most subjects) was reportedly achieved from TCR beta sequences.

In regard to this clone: Its specificity is not known.

Amplification used 60 Vbeta primers and 13 Jbeta primers. Some clones are missing from TCRdb's copy, which holds only in-frame ones; the method was immunoSEQ multiplex PCR. The table shows about 160,000 clones, with 75% occurring only once. Sequencing was done on a sample of PBMCs. The sequence was collected from a woman aged 50 to 60 in good health and CMV-seropositive.

CDR3 DNA: TGTGCCAGTAGTAGACCCGGGACTTTCACAGATACGCAGTATTTT. This sequence encodes CASSRPGTFTDTQYF. This chain connects TRBV19 to TRBJ2-3; maybe TRBD2 (6 bases). This CDR3 is built from 15 residues. V was shortened by 4 bases and J by 2 bases, with 13 bases between the two germline ends. Germline V gives CDR1 LNHDA, CDR2 SQIVND (reference sequence).